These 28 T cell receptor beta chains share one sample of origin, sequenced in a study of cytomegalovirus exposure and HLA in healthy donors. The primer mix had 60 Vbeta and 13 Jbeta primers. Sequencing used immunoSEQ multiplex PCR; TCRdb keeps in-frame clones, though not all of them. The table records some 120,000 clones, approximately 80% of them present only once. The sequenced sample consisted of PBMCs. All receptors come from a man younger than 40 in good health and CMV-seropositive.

The CDR3 here is CASSPGQGDGYTF. The CDR3 bases are TGTGCCAGCAGTCCTGGACAGGGGGATGGCTACACCTTC. This chain connects TRBV28 to TRBJ1-2, with TRBD1 identical over 10 bases. CDR1 MDHEN and CDR2 SYDVKM come from the germline V gene. Unmatched junction bases numbered 3, after V lost 5 bases and J lost 6 bases. The length of the CDR3 is 13 residues.

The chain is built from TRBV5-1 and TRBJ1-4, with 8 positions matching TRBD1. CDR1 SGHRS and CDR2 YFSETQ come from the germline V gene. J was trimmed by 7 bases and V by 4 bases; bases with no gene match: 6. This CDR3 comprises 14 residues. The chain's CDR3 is CASSPQGVPEKLFF. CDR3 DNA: TGCGCCAGCAGCCCACAGGGGGTCCCTGAAAAACTGTTTTTT.

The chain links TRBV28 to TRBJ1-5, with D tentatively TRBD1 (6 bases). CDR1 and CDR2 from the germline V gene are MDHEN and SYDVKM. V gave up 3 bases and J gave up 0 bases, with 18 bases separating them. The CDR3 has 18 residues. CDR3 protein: CASSFGRGVLYSNQPQHF. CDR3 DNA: TGTGCCAGCAGTTTTGGCAGGGGCGTACTTTATAGCAATCAGCCCCAGCATTTT.

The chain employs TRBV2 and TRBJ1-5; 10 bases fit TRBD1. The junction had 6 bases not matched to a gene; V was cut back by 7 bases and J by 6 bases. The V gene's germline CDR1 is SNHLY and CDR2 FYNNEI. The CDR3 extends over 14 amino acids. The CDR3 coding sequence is TGTGCCAGCACAGGGACAGGGGAGACTCAGCCCCAGCATTTT. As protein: CASTGTGETQPQHF.

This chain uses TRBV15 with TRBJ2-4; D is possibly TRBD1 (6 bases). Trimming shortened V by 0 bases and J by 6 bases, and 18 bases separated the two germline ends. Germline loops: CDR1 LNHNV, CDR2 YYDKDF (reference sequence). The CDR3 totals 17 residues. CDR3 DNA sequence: TGTGCCACCAGCAGAGAACGACCAGGGGATCGGGGAAACATTCAGTACTTC. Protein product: CATSRERPGDRGNIQYF.

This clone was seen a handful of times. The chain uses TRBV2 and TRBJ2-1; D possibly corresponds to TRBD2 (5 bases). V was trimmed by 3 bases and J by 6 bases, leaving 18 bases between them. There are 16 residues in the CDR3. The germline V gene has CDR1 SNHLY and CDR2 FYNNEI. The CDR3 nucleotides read TGTGCCAGCAGTGACTCGTTCCGGGAACTGGTCAATGAGCAGTTCTTC. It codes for CASSDSFRELVNEQFF. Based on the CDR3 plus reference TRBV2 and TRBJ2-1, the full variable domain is EPEVTQTPSHQVTQMGQEVILRCVPISNHLYFYWYRQILGQKVEFLVSFYNNEISEKSEIFDDQFSVERPDGSNFTLKIRSTKLEDSAMYFCASSDSFRELVNEQFFGPGTRLTVL.

The CDR3 loop is CASSLEAGPTGELFF. The CDR3 DNA follows: TGTGCCAGCAGCTTAGAGGCAGGCCCCACCGGGGAGCTGTTTTTT. This rearrangement joins TRBV11-2 to TRBJ2-2; D not certain. V was trimmed by 0 bases and J by 4 bases, leaving 9 bases between them. Germline CDR1 is SGHAT and CDR2 is FQNNGV. This CDR3 spans 15 amino acids. Complete variable domain (other parts from reference TRBV11-2 and TRBJ2-2): EAGVAQSPRYKIIEKRQSVAFWCNPISGHATLYWYQQILGQGPKLLIQFQNNGVVDDSQLPKDRFSAERLKGVDSTLKIQPAKLEDSAVYLCASSLEAGPTGELFFGEGSRLTVL.

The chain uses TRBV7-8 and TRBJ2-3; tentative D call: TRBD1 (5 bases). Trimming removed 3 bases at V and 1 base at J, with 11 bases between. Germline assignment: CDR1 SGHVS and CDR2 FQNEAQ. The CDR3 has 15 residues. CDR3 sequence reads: CASSFNTGRTDTQYF. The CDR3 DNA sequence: TGTGCCAGCAGCTTCAACACAGGTCGCACAGATACGCAGTATTTT. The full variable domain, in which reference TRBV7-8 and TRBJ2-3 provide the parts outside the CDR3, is GAGVSQSPRYKVAKRGQDVALRCDPISGHVSLFWYQQALGQGPEFLTYFQNEAQLDKSGLPSDRFFAERPEGSVSTLKIQRTQQEDSAVYLCASSFNTGRTDTQYFGPGTRLTVL.

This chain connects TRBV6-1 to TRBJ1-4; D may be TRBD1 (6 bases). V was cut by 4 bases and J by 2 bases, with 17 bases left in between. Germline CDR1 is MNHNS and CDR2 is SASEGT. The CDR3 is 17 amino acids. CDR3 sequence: CASSVLWGLRTNEKLFF. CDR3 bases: TGTGCCAGCAGTGTACTGTGGGGGCTCCGGACTAATGAAAAACTGTTTTTT.

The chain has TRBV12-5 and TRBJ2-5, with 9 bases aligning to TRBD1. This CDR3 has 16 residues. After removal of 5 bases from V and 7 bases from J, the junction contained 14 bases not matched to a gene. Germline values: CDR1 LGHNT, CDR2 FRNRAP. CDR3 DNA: TGTGCTAGTGGTCCCGGGACAGGGACCCAGGGTGGGACCCAGTACTTC. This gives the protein CASGPGTGTQGGTQYF.

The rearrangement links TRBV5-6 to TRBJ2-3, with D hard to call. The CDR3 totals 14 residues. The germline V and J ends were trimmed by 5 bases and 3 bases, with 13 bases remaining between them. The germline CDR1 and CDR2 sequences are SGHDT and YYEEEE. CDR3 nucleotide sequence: TGTGCCAGCAGTATACCCGCGGCTACAGATACGCAGTATTTT. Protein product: CASSIPAATDTQYF.

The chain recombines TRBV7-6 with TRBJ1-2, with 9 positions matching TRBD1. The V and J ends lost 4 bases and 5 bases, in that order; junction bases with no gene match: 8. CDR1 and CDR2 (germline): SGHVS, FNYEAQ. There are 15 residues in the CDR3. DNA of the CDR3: TGTGCCAGCAGCTCGATCCCGGGACAGGGATATGGCTACACCTTC. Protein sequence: CASSSIPGQGYGYTF. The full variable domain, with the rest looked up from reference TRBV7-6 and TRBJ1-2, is GAGVSQSPRYKVTKRGQDVALRCDPISGHVSLYWYRQALGQGPEFLTYFNYEAQQDKSGLPNDRFSAERPEGSISTLTIQRTEQRDSAMYRCASSSIPGQGYGYTFGSGTRLTVV.

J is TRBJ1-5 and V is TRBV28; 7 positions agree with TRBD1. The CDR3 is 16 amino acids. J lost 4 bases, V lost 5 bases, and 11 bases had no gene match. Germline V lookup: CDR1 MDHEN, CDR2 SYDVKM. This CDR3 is CASSHPWTGENQPQHF. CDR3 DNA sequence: TGTGCCAGCAGTCACCCATGGACAGGAGAAAATCAGCCCCAGCATTTT. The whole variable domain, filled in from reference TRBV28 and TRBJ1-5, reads DVKVTQSSRYLVKRTGEKVFLECVQDMDHENMFWYRQDPGLGLRLIYFSYDVKMKEKGDIPEGYSVSREKKERFSLILESASTNQTSMYLCASSHPWTGENQPQHFGDGTRLSIL.

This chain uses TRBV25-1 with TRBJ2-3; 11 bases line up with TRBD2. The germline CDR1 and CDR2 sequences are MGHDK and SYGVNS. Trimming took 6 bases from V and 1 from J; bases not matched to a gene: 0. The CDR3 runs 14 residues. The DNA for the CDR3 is TGTGCCAGCAGACTAGCGGGGGGCACAGATACGCAGTATTTT. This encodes CASRLAGGTDTQYF.

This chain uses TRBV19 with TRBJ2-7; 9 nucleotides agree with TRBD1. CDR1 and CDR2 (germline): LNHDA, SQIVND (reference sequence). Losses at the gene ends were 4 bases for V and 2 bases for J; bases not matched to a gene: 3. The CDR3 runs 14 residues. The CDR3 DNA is TGTGCCAGTAGTACCGGACAGGGGCCCTACGAGCAGTACGTC. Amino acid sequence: CASSTGQGPYEQYV.

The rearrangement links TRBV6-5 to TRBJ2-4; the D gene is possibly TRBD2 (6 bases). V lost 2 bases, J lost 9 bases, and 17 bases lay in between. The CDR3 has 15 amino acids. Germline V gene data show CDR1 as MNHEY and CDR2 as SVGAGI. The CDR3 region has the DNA TGTGCCAGCAGTTACAGGAGTACGGGGGTTGGCATTCAGTACTTC. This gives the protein CASSYRSTGVGIQYF.

As DNA, the CDR3 is TGTGCCAGCAGCCCGCGGGCTAGCGGGGGAAGGGAGCAGTACTTC. It is translated as CASSPRASGGREQYF. The chain couples TRBV5-6 to TRBJ2-5, with 10 bases fitting TRBD2. CDR1 SGHDT and CDR2 YYEEEE come from the germline V gene. Trimming took 4 bases from V and 11 from J; bases not matched to a gene: 14. The CDR3 runs 15 residues.

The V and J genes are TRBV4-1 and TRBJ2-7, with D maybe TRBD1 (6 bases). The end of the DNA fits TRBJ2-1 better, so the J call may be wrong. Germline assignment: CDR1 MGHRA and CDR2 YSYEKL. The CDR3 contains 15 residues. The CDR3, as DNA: TGCGCCACAAAACTCGACAGGAACATCTACAATGAGCAGTTCTTC. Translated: CATKLDRNIYNEQFF.

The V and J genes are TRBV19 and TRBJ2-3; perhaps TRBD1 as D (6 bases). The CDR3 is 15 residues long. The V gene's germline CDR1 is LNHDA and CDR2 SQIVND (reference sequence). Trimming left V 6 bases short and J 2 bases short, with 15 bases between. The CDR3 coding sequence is TGTGCCAGTAGAGACCTGAGGGGGACCACAGATACGCAGTATTTT. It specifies CASRDLRGTTDTQYF.

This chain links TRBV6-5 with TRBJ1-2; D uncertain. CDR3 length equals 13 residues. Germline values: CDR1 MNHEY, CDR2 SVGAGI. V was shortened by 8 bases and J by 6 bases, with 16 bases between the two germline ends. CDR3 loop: CASQKREFDGYTF. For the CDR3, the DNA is TGTGCCAGCCAAAAGAGGGAATTTGATGGCTACACCTTC.

The CDR3 nucleotides read TGTGCCAGCAGTGGCCATAGCGGGAGGGGGCATGAGCAGTTCTTC. It codes for CASSGHSGRGHEQFF. The gene calls are TRBV2 and TRBJ2-1, with 11 bases fitting TRBD2. The CDR3 sequence is 15 residues long. The J segment lost 8 bases and the V segment lost 4 bases, leaving 7 bases of the junction unmatched. CDR1 is SNHLY, CDR2 FYNNEI, per germline.

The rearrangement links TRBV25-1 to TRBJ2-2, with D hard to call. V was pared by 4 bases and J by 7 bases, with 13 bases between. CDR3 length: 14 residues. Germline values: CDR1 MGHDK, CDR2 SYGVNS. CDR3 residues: CASSVAGRLGELFF. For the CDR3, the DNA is TGTGCCAGCAGTGTCGCCGGTCGCCTCGGGGAGCTGTTTTTT.

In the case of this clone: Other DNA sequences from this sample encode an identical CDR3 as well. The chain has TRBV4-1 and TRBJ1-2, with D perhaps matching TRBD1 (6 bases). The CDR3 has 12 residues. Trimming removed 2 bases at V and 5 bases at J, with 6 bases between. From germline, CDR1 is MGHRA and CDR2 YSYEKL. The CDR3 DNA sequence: TGCGCCAGCAGCCAAACAGGGTATGGCTACACCTTC. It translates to CASSQTGYGYTF.

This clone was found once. Here the CDR3 DNA reads TGTGCCAGCAGCCCGGGACAGGGATCCTACGAGCAGTACTTC. Its translation: CASSPGQGSYEQYF. The gene calls are TRBV13 and TRBJ2-5; the match to TRBD1 covers 9 bases. The assigned J gene may be wrong: the sequence end matches TRBJ2-7 better. Germline V lookup: CDR1 PRHDT, CDR2 FYEKMQ (reference sequence). The CDR3 is 14 amino acids.

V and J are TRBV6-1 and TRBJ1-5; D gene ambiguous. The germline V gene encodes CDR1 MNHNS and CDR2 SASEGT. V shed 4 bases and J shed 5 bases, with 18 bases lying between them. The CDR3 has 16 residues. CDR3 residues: CASSVGASGPDQPQHF. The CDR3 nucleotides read TGTGCCAGCAGTGTGGGCGCCTCAGGCCCCGATCAGCCCCAGCATTTT.

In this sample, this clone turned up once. The CDR3 DNA reads as TGTGCCAGCAGTGAAAGAGGGCCTCGCTTTTGGAGGCCAGACCAAGAGACCCAGTACTTC. Translation gives CASSERGPRFWRPDQETQYF. The genes are TRBV2 and TRBJ2-5, with D possibly TRBD2 on 5 matching bases. Germline CDR1 reads SNHLY; CDR2 reads FYNNEI. This CDR3 is 20 amino acids long. The ends were cut back, 2 bases at V and 0 bases at J, with 25 bases in the middle.

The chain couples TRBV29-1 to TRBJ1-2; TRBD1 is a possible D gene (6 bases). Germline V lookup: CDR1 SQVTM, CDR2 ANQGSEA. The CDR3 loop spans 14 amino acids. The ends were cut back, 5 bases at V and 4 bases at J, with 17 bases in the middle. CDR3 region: CSVYNLDSAYGYTF. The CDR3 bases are TGCAGCGTTTATAACCTGGACAGTGCCTATGGCTACACCTTC.

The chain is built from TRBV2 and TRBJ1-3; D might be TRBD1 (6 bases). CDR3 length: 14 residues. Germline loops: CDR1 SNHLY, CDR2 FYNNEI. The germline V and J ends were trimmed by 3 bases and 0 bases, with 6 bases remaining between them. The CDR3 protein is CASSEGASGNTIYF. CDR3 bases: TGTGCCAGCAGTGAGGGGGCCTCTGGAAACACCATATATTTT. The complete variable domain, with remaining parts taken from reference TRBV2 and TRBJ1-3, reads EPEVTQTPSHQVTQMGQEVILRCVPISNHLYFYWYRQILGQKVEFLVSFYNNEISEKSEIFDDQFSVERPDGSNFTLKIRSTKLEDSAMYFCASSEGASGNTIYFGEGSWLTVV.